The 27 T cell receptor beta chains below were found in one sample sequenced in a study of cytomegalovirus exposure and HLA in healthy donors. In the PCR, 60 Vbeta and 13 Jbeta primers were used. Sequencing was performed with immunoSEQ multiplex PCR; in TCRdb, only in-frame clones are kept and a portion is missing. In the table there are around 220,000 clones, about 80% of which are singletons. Material: PBMCs. These receptors all stem from a man aged 18 to 29 in good health and CMV-seronegative.

This clone was seen more than once but under ten times. The V gene is TRBV29-1, the J gene TRBJ1-2; D unclear. Germline V gives CDR1 SQVTM, CDR2 ANQGSEA. With 0 bases removed from V and 8 bases from J, the gap between germline ends came to 13 bases. CDR3 length: 13 residues. Here the CDR3 reads CSVEEGPGEGYTF. Written as DNA, the CDR3 is TGCAGCGTTGAAGAAGGACCCGGGGAAGGCTACACCTTC.

This clone was recorded a few times. V is TRBV19 and J is TRBJ2-7, with TRBD1 matching over 8 bases. Trimming cost V 4 bases and J 5 bases; bases outside gene matches: 16. Germline V gene sequence: CDR1 LNHDA, CDR2 SQIVND (reference sequence). This CDR3 has 17 residues. CDR3 sequence: CASSTSQWDRNQDEQYF. In DNA, the CDR3 is TGTGCCAGTAGTACCTCCCAATGGGACAGGAATCAGGACGAGCAGTACTTC.

The CDR3 reads CASSITGGANVLTF. DNA for the CDR3: TGTGCCAGTAGTATAACAGGTGGGGCCAACGTCCTGACTTTC. This sequence joins TRBV19 and TRBJ2-6, with a tentative D call TRBD1 (5 bases). Germline V gene lookup returns CDR1 LNHDA and CDR2 SQIVND (reference sequence). The length of the CDR3 is 14 residues. Deletions cut 2 bases from V and 3 bases from J, with 5 bases between. Filled out from reference TRBV19 and TRBJ2-6, the complete variable domain reads DGGITQSPKYLFRKEGQNVTLSCEQNLNHDAMYWYRQDPGQGLRLIYYSQIVNDFQKGDIAEGYSVSREKKESFPLTVTSAQKNPTAFYLCASSITGGANVLTFGAGSRLTVL.

This sequence joins TRBV28 and TRBJ1-5; a possible D gene is TRBD1 (6 bases). The germline CDR1 and CDR2 sequences are MDHEN and SYDVKM. V dropped 2 bases and J dropped 6 bases, with 11 bases sitting between them. This CDR3 has 14 residues. The CDR3 region has the DNA TGTGCCAGCAGTTTAGAACAGGGTTTTCAGCCCCAGCATTTT. Translating gives CASSLEQGFQPQHF. Drawing the rest from reference TRBV28 and TRBJ1-5, the complete variable domain is DVKVTQSSRYLVKRTGEKVFLECVQDMDHENMFWYRQDPGLGLRLIYFSYDVKMKEKGDIPEGYSVSREKKERFSLILESASTNQTSMYLCASSLEQGFQPQHFGDGTRLSIL.

The chain uses TRBV7-8 and TRBJ1-6; possibly TRBD1 for D (5 bases). Trimming stripped 0 bases from V and 1 base from J, with 13 bases between. This CDR3 is built from 18 residues. The germline CDR1 and CDR2 sequences are SGHVS and FQNEAQ. CDR3 amino acids: CASSLAVGRASYNSPLHF. CDR3 nucleotides: TGTGCCAGCAGCTTAGCGGTTGGCAGGGCTTCCTATAATTCACCCCTCCACTTT. Full variable domain (outside the CDR3, taken from reference TRBV7-8 and TRBJ1-6): GAGVSQSPRYKVAKRGQDVALRCDPISGHVSLFWYQQALGQGPEFLTYFQNEAQLDKSGLPSDRFFAERPEGSVSTLKIQRTQQEDSAVYLCASSLAVGRASYNSPLHFGNGTRLTVT.

The sample holds one count of this clone. The genes are TRBV27 and TRBJ2-1, with 7 positions matching TRBD2. The CDR3 contains 15 residues. The junction had 3 bases not matched to a gene; V was cut back by 4 bases and J by 0 bases. In germline, CDR1 is MNHEY, CDR2 SMNVEV (reference sequence). The CDR3 spells CASSWAGVSYNEQFF. In DNA form, the CDR3 reads TGTGCCAGCAGTTGGGCGGGGGTCTCCTACAATGAGCAGTTCTTC.

A few counts support this clone. The V and J genes are TRBV5-1 and TRBJ1-6; no firm D call. Looked up from germline, CDR1 is SGHRS and CDR2 is YFSETQ. The CDR3 consists of 18 residues. Between the trimmed V and J ends, which lost 9 bases and 0 bases, there was a span of 22 bases. CDR3 residues: CAMPRGVPGRSYNSPLHF. The CDR3 DNA reads as TGCGCCATGCCCCGGGGAGTCCCGGGTCGCTCCTATAATTCACCCCTCCACTTT. Looking up the rest from reference TRBV5-1 and TRBJ1-6 gives the full variable domain: KAGVTQTPRYLIKTRGQQVTLSCSPISGHRSVSWYQQTPGQGLQFLFEYFSETQRNKGNFPGRFSGRQFSNSRSEMNVSTLELGDSALYLCAMPRGVPGRSYNSPLHFGNGTRLTVT.

The rearrangement links TRBV2 to TRBJ1-6; 7 nucleotides agree with TRBD1. J was trimmed by 6 bases and V by 6 bases; bases with no gene match: 8. Germline-derived CDR1 and CDR2 are SNHLY and FYNNEI. There are 15 residues in the CDR3. CDR3 in amino acids: CASRGKTGINSPLHF. The CDR3 bases are TGTGCCAGCAGGGGAAAGACAGGGATTAATTCACCCCTCCACTTT.

The rearrangement joins TRBV5-1 to TRBJ1-1; D is perhaps TRBD1 (5 bases). There are 14 residues in the CDR3. Trimming shortened V by 1 base and J by 3 bases, and 10 bases separated the two germline ends. CDR1 and CDR2 (germline): SGHRS, YFSETQ. DNA of the CDR3: TGCGCCAGCAGCTTGCAGGGTTTGGACACTGAAGCTTTCTTT. Translating gives CASSLQGLDTEAFF.

The chain uses TRBV11-2 and TRBJ2-2, with TRBD1 matching over 7 bases. CDR1 and CDR2 (germline): SGHAT, FQNNGV. This CDR3 has 13 amino acids. The V gene end was trimmed by 4 bases and the J gene end by 4 bases; junction bases not matched to a gene: 0. CDR3 protein: CASSYRGTGELFF. CDR3 nucleotides: TGTGCCAGCAGCTACAGGGGCACCGGGGAGCTGTTTTTT.

The CDR3 region is CASSPLTGGAGELFF. CDR3 nucleotides: TGTGCCAGCAGCCCACTGACAGGGGGTGCCGGGGAGCTGTTTTTT. The V gene is TRBV7-2, the J gene TRBJ2-2; TRBD1 matches at 9 bases. Germline V gene data show CDR1 as SGHTA and CDR2 as FQGNSA. The J segment lost 6 bases and the V segment lost 5 bases, leaving 7 bases of the junction unmatched. This CDR3 comprises 15 residues.

About this clone: Different DNA sequences within this sample yield the same CDR3. The rearrangement joins TRBV4-3 to TRBJ1-1; TRBD1 matches at 9 bases. The CDR3 is 14 residues long. Germline trimming cut 3 bases from V and 4 bases from J; bases unmatched to any gene: 3. Germline loops: CDR1 LGHNA, CDR2 YSLEER. CDR3 coding DNA: TGCGCCAGCAGCCAGGACAGGGGACTCACTGAAGCTTTCTTT. This sequence encodes CASSQDRGLTEAFF.

The rearrangement uses TRBV4-3 and TRBJ2-3, with TRBD2 identical over 7 bases. With 0 bases clipped from V and 4 bases from J, the junction kept 1 base outside the gene matches. The CDR3 is made up of 14 amino acids. In germline, CDR1 is LGHNA, CDR2 YSLEER. CDR3 region: CASSQEGGADTQYF. The CDR3 nucleotides read TGCGCCAGCAGCCAAGAGGGAGGGGCAGATACGCAGTATTTT.

This sequence joins TRBV19 and TRBJ1-4; D perhaps matches TRBD1 (6 bases). CDR1 and CDR2 (germline): LNHDA, SQIVND (reference sequence). The V gene lost 4 bases and the J gene lost 1 base, with 7 bases spanning the gap. This CDR3 contains 14 residues. DNA for the CDR3: TGTGCCAGTAGTACAGGGGTAACTAATGAAAAACTGTTTTTT. Translated: CASSTGVTNEKLFF.

In regard to this clone: Sequence at one end of the junction differs from germline and may be a read error. V usage is TRBV30 and J usage is TRBJ2-2; 8 nucleotides line up with TRBD2. CDR3 length equals 16 residues. CDR1 GTSNPN and CDR2 SVGIG come from the germline V gene (reference sequence). CDR3 bases: TGTGCCTGGAGTCGGGGGGGGTCAGGGAACGCCGGGGAGCTGTTTTTT. It codes for CAWSRGGSGNAGELFF.

V is TRBV11-3 and J is TRBJ2-5; 10 nucleotides line up with TRBD1. CDR3 length equals 14 residues. Germline loops: CDR1 SGHNT, CDR2 YENEEA. Trimming at V came to 4 bases and at J to 5 bases, leaving 4 bases not matched to a gene. The CDR3 region has the DNA TGTGCCAGCAGCTCCGGACAGGGGGACGAGACCCAGTACTTC. This translates into CASSSGQGDETQYF.

The chain couples TRBV30 to TRBJ1-1, with 11 bases that match TRBD1. CDR3 length: 12 residues. V lost 5 bases and J lost 6; bases outside the gene matches: 2. CDR1 is GTSNPN and CDR2 is SVGIG in the germline V gene (reference sequence). CDR3 amino acids: CAWGQGAAEAFF. CDR3 coding DNA: TGTGCCTGGGGACAGGGGGCCGCTGAAGCTTTCTTT.

This clone was observed a few times. The rearrangement uses TRBV5-1 and TRBJ1-2; D perhaps matches TRBD1 (5 bases). Germline values: CDR1 SGHRS, CDR2 YFSETQ. Trimming removed 3 bases at V and 5 bases at J, with 14 bases between. The CDR3 covers 14 residues. CDR3 region: CASSSAGQRYGYTF. For the CDR3, the DNA is TGCGCCAGCAGCTCGGCCGGACAACGATATGGCTACACCTTC.

The chain links TRBV29-1 to TRBJ2-3; 11 bases are shared with TRBD2. V was clipped by 3 bases and J by 10 bases; unmatched bases: 9. The CDR3 length is 14 residues. Germline assignment: CDR1 SQVTM and CDR2 ANQGSEA. This CDR3 reads CSVDYTSGSSPQYF. The DNA for the CDR3 is TGCAGCGTTGACTATACTAGCGGGAGTAGTCCGCAGTATTTT.

This clone has more than one count but fewer than ten. The chain uses TRBV4-3 and TRBJ2-3; TRBD1 matches 10 bases. Germline CDR1 reads LGHNA; CDR2 reads YSLEER. After removal of 4 bases from V and 0 bases from J, the junction contained 4 bases not matched to a gene. The CDR3 totals 16 residues. The CDR3 sequence: CASSRGTGASTDTQYF. DNA of the CDR3: TGCGCCAGCAGCCGGGGGACAGGGGCCAGCACAGATACGCAGTATTTT.

The rearrangement links TRBV2 to TRBJ1-2; the match to TRBD1 covers 7 bases. The V and J ends lost 5 bases and 0 bases, in that order; junction bases with no gene match: 6. The CDR3 is 15 amino acids. Germline-derived CDR1 and CDR2 are SNHLY and FYNNEI. CDR3 region: CASSLDRAANYGYTF. CDR3 in DNA: TGTGCCAGCAGTCTCGACAGGGCAGCTAACTATGGCTACACCTTC.

V usage is TRBV6-5 and J usage is TRBJ1-2; tentatively, D is TRBD1 (6 bases). The ends were cut back, 6 bases at V and 5 bases at J, with 16 bases in the middle. CDR1 is MNHEY and CDR2 is SVGAGI in the germline V gene. The CDR3 covers 14 residues. The CDR3 DNA follows: TGTGCCAGCAGAAGACCCGGACAGCTGTATGGCTACACCTTC. Its translation: CASRRPGQLYGYTF.

The chain carries TRBV7-3 and TRBJ2-1; D is unresolved. The germline gives CDR1 SGHTA, CDR2 FQGTGA. V was clipped by 5 bases and J by 9 bases, with 14 bases between them. CDR3 length: 13 residues. For the CDR3, the DNA is TGTGCCAGCAGCACTACCCAAGGTTCTGAGCAGTTCTTC. It specifies CASSTTQGSEQFF.

The chain uses TRBV28 and TRBJ2-7, with 10 bases fitting TRBD1. CDR3 length: 15 amino acids. CDR1 and CDR2 from the germline V gene are MDHEN and SYDVKM. V was pared by 7 bases and J by 1 base, with 7 bases of the junction left unmatched. CDR3 DNA sequence: TGTGCCAGCACTTATTCGGGACAGGGGTCCTACGAGCAGTACTTC. Protein: CASTYSGQGSYEQYF.

This clone showed up many times. CDR3 bases: TGCGCCAGCAGCCAAGATAGGGGCAGTCCTGAAGCTTTCTTT. Translating gives CASSQDRGSPEAFF. This chain links TRBV4-3 with TRBJ1-1, with D tentatively TRBD1 (5 bases). The CDR3 length is 14 residues. Deletions cut 0 bases from V and 6 bases from J, with 11 bases between. Germline CDR1 reads LGHNA; CDR2 reads YSLEER.

The count of this clone is one. The chain employs TRBV30 and TRBJ2-6, with TRBD2 as a possible D gene (5 bases). CDR3 length equals 15 residues. Germline V gives CDR1 GTSNPN, CDR2 SVGIG (reference sequence). V was pared by 0 bases and J by 2 bases, with 8 bases between. The CDR3 DNA follows: TGTGCCTGGAGTGTACAGAGGGCTGGGGCCAACGTCCTGACTTTC. Translated: CAWSVQRAGANVLTF.

In the case of this clone: In the same sample, other DNA sequences code for this CDR3. J is TRBJ1-5 and V is TRBV6-5, with 9 bases fitting TRBD1. V was pared by 6 bases and J by 6 bases, with 3 bases of the junction left unmatched. Germline values: CDR1 MNHEY, CDR2 SVGAGI. This CDR3 contains 13 residues. The chain's CDR3 is CASSRQGGQPQHF. In DNA, the CDR3 is TGTGCCAGCAGCCGACAGGGGGGTCAGCCCCAGCATTTT.